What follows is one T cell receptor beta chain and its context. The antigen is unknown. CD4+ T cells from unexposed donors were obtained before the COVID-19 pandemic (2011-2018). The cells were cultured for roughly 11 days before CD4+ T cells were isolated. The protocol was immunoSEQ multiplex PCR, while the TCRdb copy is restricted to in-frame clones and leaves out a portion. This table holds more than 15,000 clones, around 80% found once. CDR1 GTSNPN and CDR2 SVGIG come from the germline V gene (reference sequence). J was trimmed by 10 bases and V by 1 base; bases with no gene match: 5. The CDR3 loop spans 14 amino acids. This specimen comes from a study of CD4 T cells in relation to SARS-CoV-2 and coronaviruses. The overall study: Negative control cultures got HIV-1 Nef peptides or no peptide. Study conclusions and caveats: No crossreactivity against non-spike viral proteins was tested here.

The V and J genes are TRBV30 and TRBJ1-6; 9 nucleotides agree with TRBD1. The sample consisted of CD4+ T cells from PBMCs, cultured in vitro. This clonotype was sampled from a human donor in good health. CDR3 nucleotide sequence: TGTGCCTGGAGTGCCGGGACAGGGTGGTCACCCCTCCACTTT. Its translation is CAWSAGTGWSPLHF. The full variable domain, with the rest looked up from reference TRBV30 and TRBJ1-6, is SQTIHQWPATLVQPVGSPLSLECTVEGTSNPNLYWYRQAAGRGLQLLFYSVGIGQISSEVPQNLSASRPQDRQFILSSKKLLLSDSGFYLCAWSAGTGWSPLHFGNGTRLTVT.